A single sample is the source of the 10 T cell receptor beta chains below, sequenced in a study of T cells in Graves' hyperthyroidism and ophthalmopathy. TCR beta CDR3 region amplification was performed from RNA transcripts. A first-round RT-PCR of the TCR CDR3 used the HTBI primer set. TCRdb re-called the multiplex PCR reads with MiXCR, one entry per CDR3 protein. The data contain 600,000 or so distinct CDR3 sequences, 15% to 20% of them seen just once; the ten biggest clones take up approximately 3.8%. The specimen was blood. The origin of the receptors is a woman in her thirties with Graves' hyperthyroidism.

This clonotype appeared a few times. This chain uses TRBV4-3 with TRBJ1-2; maybe TRBD1 (5 bases). The germline CDR1 and CDR2 sequences are LGHNA and YSLEER. Trimming stripped 0 bases from V and 4 bases from J, with 12 bases between. CDR3 size: 15 residues. CDR3 bases: TGCGCCAGCAGCCAAGATCCGGGGGTTTCCTATGGCTACACCTTC. Amino acids: CASSQDPGVSYGYTF.

CDR3 bases: TGTGCCAGCACCAAGGGGGTGTCCTACGAGCAGTACTTC. This codes for CASTKGVSYEQYF. The chain couples TRBV6-2 or TRBV6-3 to TRBJ2-7; TRBD1 is a possible D gene (6 bases). Between the trimmed V and J ends, which lost 7 bases and 1 base, there was a span of 11 bases. The CDR3 extends over 13 amino acids. The germline gives CDR1 MNHEY, CDR2 SVGEGT.

This rearrangement joins TRBV2 to TRBJ2-7, with D maybe TRBD1 (5 bases). V lost 3 bases to trimming and J lost 7 bases, with 13 bases between them. This CDR3 is built from 13 residues. The germline V gene encodes CDR1 SNHLY and CDR2 FYNNEI. CDR3 in amino acids: CASSDQGEIEQYF. In DNA form, the CDR3 reads TGTGCCAGCAGTGATCAGGGCGAAATAGAGCAGTACTTC.

This clonotype showed up many times. The rearrangement links TRBV20-1 to TRBJ2-7; 9 bases match TRBD2. The V gene end was trimmed by 6 bases and the J gene end by 2 bases; junction bases not matched to a gene: 8. The CDR3 runs 14 residues. The germline V gene encodes CDR1 DFQATT and CDR2 SNEGSKA (reference sequence). The CDR3, as DNA: TGCAGTGCCTCAACCCTAGCGGGAACCTACGAGCAGTACTTC. Protein product: CSASTLAGTYEQYF.

The chain is built from TRBV9 and TRBJ1-3; 8 bases match TRBD1. The CDR3 contains 17 residues. J lost 0 bases, V lost 2 bases, and 7 bases had no gene match. Germline loops: CDR1 SGDLS, CDR2 YYNGEE. As DNA, the CDR3 is TGTGCCAGCAGCGTCCCTGACAGGGGCTTCTCTGGAAACACCATATATTTT. Translating gives CASSVPDRGFSGNTIYF. Drawing the rest from reference TRBV9 and TRBJ1-3, the complete variable domain is DSGVTQTPKHLITATGQRVTLRCSPRSGDLSVYWYQQSLDQGLQFLIQYYNGEERAKGNILERFSAQQFPDLHSELNLSSLELGDSALYFCASSVPDRGFSGNTIYFGEGSWLTVV.

This clonotype was detected ten times or more. The chain couples TRBV4-2 to TRBJ1-1; D remains ambiguous. There are 13 residues in the CDR3. Looked up from germline, CDR1 is LGHNA and CDR2 is YNFKEQ. Trimming stripped 4 bases from V and 5 bases from J, with 11 bases between. CDR3 in amino acids: CASSPYSSTEAFF. CDR3 bases: TGTGCCAGCAGCCCATACTCTTCTACTGAAGCTTTCTTT.

This clonotype was detected many times. This chain links TRBV28 with TRBJ2-7; D gene unclear. The ends were cut back, 1 base at V and 5 bases at J, with 15 bases in the middle. CDR1 is MDHEN and CDR2 is SYDVKM in the germline V gene. The CDR3 has 15 residues. CDR3 amino acids: CASSLYGRREDEQYF. Written as DNA, the CDR3 is TGTGCCAGCAGTTTATACGGGCGCCGAGAGGACGAGCAGTACTTC.

The V and J genes are TRBV2 and TRBJ2-3; possible D gene TRBD2, 6 bases. The germline CDR1 and CDR2 sequences are SNHLY and FYNNEI. The CDR3 contains 15 residues. Trimming shortened V by 3 bases and J by 4 bases, and 14 bases separated the two germline ends. The DNA for the CDR3 is TGTGCCAGCAGTGACCGCGGGATAACCGCAGATACGCAGTATTTT. It specifies CASSDRGITADTQYF.

There are many counts of this clonotype. The gene calls are TRBV3-1 and TRBJ2-1; D may be TRBD1 (6 bases). This CDR3 is built from 12 residues. The V gene's germline CDR1 is LGHDT and CDR2 YNNKEL (reference sequence). V was clipped by 3 bases and J by 6 bases, with 6 bases between them. CDR3 DNA sequence: TGTGCCAGCAGCCAGGGGGCCAATGAGCAGTTCTTC. The encoded protein is CASSQGANEQFF.

This clonotype was recorded a few times. The genes are TRBV27 and TRBJ2-3; the D is unclear. Per germline, CDR1 MNHEY and CDR2 SMNVEV (reference sequence). The CDR3 extends over 14 amino acids. The V and J ends lost 5 bases and 2 bases respectively, with 11 bases between them. The CDR3 sequence is CASSPMPATDTQYF. In DNA form, the CDR3 reads TGTGCCAGCAGTCCTATGCCCGCCACAGATACGCAGTATTTT.